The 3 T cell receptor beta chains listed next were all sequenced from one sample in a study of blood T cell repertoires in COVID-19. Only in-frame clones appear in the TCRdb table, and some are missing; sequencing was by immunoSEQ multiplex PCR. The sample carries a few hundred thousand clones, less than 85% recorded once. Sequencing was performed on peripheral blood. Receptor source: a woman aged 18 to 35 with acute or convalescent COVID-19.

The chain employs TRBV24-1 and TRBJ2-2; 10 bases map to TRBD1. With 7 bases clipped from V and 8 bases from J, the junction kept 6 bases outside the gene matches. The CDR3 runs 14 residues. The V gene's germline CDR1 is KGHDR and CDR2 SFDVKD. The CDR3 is CATRDRGGKGELFF. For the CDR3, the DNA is TGTGCCACCAGGGACAGGGGGGGAAAGGGGGAGCTGTTTTTT.

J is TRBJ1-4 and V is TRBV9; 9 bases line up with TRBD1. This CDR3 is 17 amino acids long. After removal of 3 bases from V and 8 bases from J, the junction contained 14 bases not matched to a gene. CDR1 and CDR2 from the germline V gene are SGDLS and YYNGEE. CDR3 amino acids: CASSGYPLQGAKEKLFF. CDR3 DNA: TGTGCCAGCAGCGGGTATCCCTTACAGGGGGCAAAAGAAAAACTGTTTTTT.

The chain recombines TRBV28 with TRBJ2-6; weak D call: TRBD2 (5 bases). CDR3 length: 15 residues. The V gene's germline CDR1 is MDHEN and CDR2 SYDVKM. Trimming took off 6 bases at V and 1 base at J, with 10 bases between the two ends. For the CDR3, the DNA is TGTGCCAGCAGCACCCCGGGATCTGGGGCCAACGTCCTGACTTTC. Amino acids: CASSTPGSGANVLTF.